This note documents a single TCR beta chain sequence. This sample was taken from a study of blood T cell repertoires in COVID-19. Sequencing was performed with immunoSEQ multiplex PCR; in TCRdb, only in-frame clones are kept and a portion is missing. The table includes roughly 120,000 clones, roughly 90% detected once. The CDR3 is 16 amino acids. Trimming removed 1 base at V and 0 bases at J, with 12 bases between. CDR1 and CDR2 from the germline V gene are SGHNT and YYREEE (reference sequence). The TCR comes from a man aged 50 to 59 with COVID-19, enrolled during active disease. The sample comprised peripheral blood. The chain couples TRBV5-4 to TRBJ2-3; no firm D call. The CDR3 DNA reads TGTGCCAGCAGCTTGCCAGACATGGATAGCACAGATACGCAGTATTTT. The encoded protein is CASSLPDMDSTDTQYF.